The clone carrying this T cell receptor (beta chain) was detected a few times. Its target is unknown. The length of the CDR3 is 15 residues. V lost 0 bases and J 3 bases, leaving 10 bases between the germline ends. Looked up from germline, CDR1 is SGDLS and CDR2 is YYNGEE. This entry is derived from a study of T cells in Graves' hyperthyroidism and ophthalmopathy. Broader study findings: Peripheral blood also featured most of the thyroid clonotypes expanded above 0.001.

Amplification targeted TCR beta CDR3 regions from RNA transcripts. The HTBI primer set was used in a first-round RT-PCR of the TCR CDR3. One entry per CDR3 protein, called by TCRdb with MiXCR from the multiplex PCR reads. The sample holds around 180,000 distinct CDR3 sequences, about 15% seen once. The genes are TRBV9 and TRBJ2-1; D is unclear. The source of this sequence is a woman aged 45 to 65 with Graves' hyperthyroidism. Sequenced sample: blood. CDR3 nucleotide sequence: TGTGCCAGCAGCGTAGAGGCGACTCTCTACAATGAGCAGTTCTTC. It is translated as CASSVEATLYNEQFF. The full variable domain, in which reference TRBV9 and TRBJ2-1 provide the parts outside the CDR3, is DSGVTQTPKHLITATGQRVTLRCSPRSGDLSVYWYQQSLDQGLQFLIQYYNGEERAKGNILERFSAQQFPDLHSELNLSSLELGDSALYFCASSVEATLYNEQFFGPGTRLTVL.